In this sample, the clone carrying this T cell receptor beta chain turned up many times. TCR beta CDR3 regions were amplified from RNA. Carried out on the TCR CDR3, a first-round RT-PCR used the HTBI primer set. TCRdb itself ran the multiplex PCR reads through MiXCR, one entry per CDR3 protein. The data hold about 200,000 distinct CDR3 sequences, with 17% observed a single time. This specimen comes from a study of T cells in Graves' hyperthyroidism and ophthalmopathy. The CDR3 length is 16 residues. Germline V gives CDR1 SGHKS, CDR2 YYEKEE (reference sequence). V dropped 6 bases and J dropped 4; count of bases not matched to a gene: 14.

J is TRBJ1-2 and V is TRBV5-5, with TRBD1 matching 8 bases. The specimen was blood. The TCR was taken from a man aged 50-59 years with Graves' hyperthyroidism. CDR3 DNA: TGTGCCAGCACCCTCCATACAGGGGGGGAGGCCTATGGCTACACCTTC. This encodes CASTLHTGGEAYGYTF.